One sample yielded the 23 T cell receptor beta chains listed below, sequenced in a study of cytomegalovirus exposure and HLA in healthy donors. This PCR relied on a set of 60 Vbeta primers and 13 Jbeta primers. TCRdb's copy holds only in-frame clones and misses some; the assay was immunoSEQ multiplex PCR. The sample comprises roughly 100,000 clones, roughly two thirds of which are singletons, and about 3.5% rests with the top ten. Specimen: PBMCs. Receptors were obtained from a man aged 40-49 years in good health and CMV-seronegative.

V gene TRBV28 combines with J gene TRBJ1-1; the match to TRBD1 covers 9 bases. CDR1 MDHEN and CDR2 SYDVKM come from the germline V gene. V shed 5 bases and J 0 bases; nucleotides not matched to a gene: 7. This CDR3 is 16 amino acids long. The CDR3 DNA follows: TGTGCCAGCAGTGGACAGGGGCGCTCCATGAACACTGAAGCTTTCTTT. It encodes CASSGQGRSMNTEAFF. Combining the CDR3 with reference TRBV28 and TRBJ1-1 gives the whole variable domain DVKVTQSSRYLVKRTGEKVFLECVQDMDHENMFWYRQDPGLGLRLIYFSYDVKMKEKGDIPEGYSVSREKKERFSLILESASTNQTSMYLCASSGQGRSMNTEAFFGQGTRLTVV.

The chain couples TRBV2 to TRBJ2-5, with D possibly matching TRBD2 (6 bases). This CDR3 is 13 amino acids long. V lost 8 bases, J lost 9 bases, and 19 bases lay in between. Looked up from germline, CDR1 is SNHLY and CDR2 is FYNNEI. CDR3 sequence reads: CASVRDAGPPQYF. The CDR3, as DNA: TGTGCCAGCGTTAGGGATGCGGGGCCTCCCCAGTACTTC. The full variable domain, rest sourced from reference TRBV2 and TRBJ2-5, is EPEVTQTPSHQVTQMGQEVILRCVPISNHLYFYWYRQILGQKVEFLVSFYNNEISEKSEIFDDQFSVERPDGSNFTLKIRSTKLEDSAMYFCASVRDAGPPQYFGPGTRLLVL.

The V call is TRBV5-6, the J call TRBJ2-5; 8 positions agree with TRBD1. The CDR3 has 13 residues. Germline V lookup: CDR1 SGHDT, CDR2 YYEEEE. With 6 bases clipped from V and 5 bases from J, the junction kept 6 bases outside the gene matches. The DNA for the CDR3 is TGTGCCAGCAATCCGACAGGGGATGAGACCCAGTACTTC. Protein product: CASNPTGDETQYF.

The chain joins TRBV30 to TRBJ2-7; 8 bases align to TRBD2. The V segment lost 2 bases and the J segment 1 base; nucleotides outside the gene matches: 7. Germline assignment: CDR1 GTSNPN and CDR2 SVGIG (reference sequence). CDR3 length: 15 residues. CDR3 residues: CAWSFGLAESYEQYF. The CDR3 DNA is TGTGCCTGGAGTTTCGGACTAGCCGAATCCTACGAGCAGTACTTC.

The rearrangement links TRBV7-2 to TRBJ2-3; possibly TRBD2 for D (7 bases). The CDR3 covers 15 residues. The V end lost 6 bases, the J end lost 5 bases, and 18 bases lay between the germline ends. Germline V lookup: CDR1 SGHTA, CDR2 FQGNSA. CDR3 nucleotides: TGTGCCAGCAGTCCCTGGGGAGGGGGGGAAGATACGCAGTATTTT. This translates into CASSPWGGGEDTQYF.

The chain is built from TRBV18 and TRBJ1-4; TRBD1 aligns across 8 bases. Germline CDR1 and CDR2: KGHSH and LQKENI. The CDR3 totals 16 residues. With 0 bases clipped from V and 4 bases from J, the junction kept 4 bases outside the gene matches. The CDR3: CASSPPTGAGNEKLFF. The CDR3 nucleotides read TGTGCCAGCTCACCACCGACAGGGGCTGGTAATGAAAAACTGTTTTTT.

This chain connects TRBV7-2 to TRBJ1-1; D is perhaps TRBD1 (5 bases). Germline V lookup: CDR1 SGHTA, CDR2 FQGNSA. The CDR3 consists of 16 residues. V was clipped by 5 bases and J by 1 base, with 17 bases between them. The CDR3 loop reads CASSLGQGPKNTEAFF. The DNA of the CDR3 is TGTGCCAGCAGCCTCGGGCAGGGTCCGAAGAACACTGAAGCTTTCTTT. Looking up the rest from reference TRBV7-2 and TRBJ1-1 gives the full variable domain: GAGVSQSPSNKVTEKGKDVELRCDPISGHTALYWYRQSLGQGLEFLIYFQGNSAPDKSGLPSDRFSAERTGGSVSTLTIQRTQQEDSAVYLCASSLGQGPKNTEAFFGQGTRLTVV.

In its sample, this clone was seen a few times. The rearrangement uses TRBV6-5 and TRBJ2-1; 11 nucleotides line up with TRBD1. Per germline, CDR1 MNHEY and CDR2 SVGAGI. There are 16 residues in the CDR3. Trimming removed 2 bases from V and 7 bases from J; junction bases left unmatched: 7. As DNA, the CDR3 is TGTGCCAGCAGTTACGGCGGACAGGGGGCGGTGAATGAGCAGTTCTTC. It translates to CASSYGGQGAVNEQFF.

The rearrangement links TRBV7-9 to TRBJ1-1, with D possibly being TRBD1 (6 bases). V shed 2 bases and J shed 4 bases, with 11 bases lying between them. CDR3 length: 14 residues. CDR1 is SEHNR, CDR2 FQNEAQ, per germline (reference sequence). CDR3 sequence: CASSLIGGPTEAFF. Written as DNA, the CDR3 is TGTGCCAGCAGCTTAATAGGGGGTCCCACTGAAGCTTTCTTT. The whole variable domain, filled in from reference TRBV7-9 and TRBJ1-1, reads DTGVSQNPRHKITKRGQNVTFRCDPISEHNRLYWYRQTLGQGPEFLTYFQNEAQLEKSRLLSDRFSAERPKGSFSTLEIQRTEQGDSAMYLCASSLIGGPTEAFFGQGTRLTVV.

Concerning this clone: The sample contains more than one DNA sequence encoding this CDR3. The genes are TRBV30 and TRBJ1-4; possible D gene TRBD1, 5 bases. V lost 1 base and J 8 bases, leaving 11 bases between the germline ends. CDR1 is GTSNPN and CDR2 is SVGIG in the germline V gene (reference sequence). There are 13 residues in the CDR3. The CDR3 region is CAWSDWGAEKLFF. CDR3 DNA: TGTGCCTGGAGTGATTGGGGCGCGGAAAAACTGTTTTTT.

This chain uses TRBV21-1 with TRBJ2-7; the DNA was not compared with TRBD2, the D call given in the table. TRBV21-1 is a pseudogene locus. The CDR3 covers 15 residues. The CDR3 nucleotides read TGTGCCAGCAGCAAACCCGGGGGGGGCTCCTACGAGCAGTACTTC. Amino acid sequence: CASSKPGGGSYEQYF.

DNA of the CDR3: TGTGCCAGCAGTTACTCGATAGCAGGGGAAAAACTGTTTTTT. It yields the protein CASSYSIAGEKLFF. J is TRBJ1-4 and V is TRBV6-5, with D perhaps TRBD1 (5 bases). V lost 0 bases and J lost 8, with 10 bases in between. The length of the CDR3 is 14 residues. Germline CDR1 and CDR2: MNHEY and SVGAGI.

The chain links TRBV6-5 to TRBJ1-2; the D is unclear. The germline V and J ends were trimmed by 5 bases and 4 bases, with 11 bases remaining between them. The CDR3 contains 13 residues. Per germline, CDR1 MNHEY and CDR2 SVGAGI. In DNA, the CDR3 is TGTGCCAGCAGTGGCCAGGCCCCCTATGGCTACACCTTC. It is translated as CASSGQAPYGYTF.

The chain carries TRBV30 and TRBJ2-3; D may be TRBD2 (6 bases). There are 14 residues in the CDR3. The germline V and J ends were trimmed by 4 bases and 1 base, with 12 bases remaining between them. From germline, CDR1 is GTSNPN and CDR2 SVGIG (reference sequence). The CDR3 loop reads CAWIAGEGTDTQYF. The CDR3 bases are TGTGCCTGGATCGCTGGGGAGGGCACAGATACGCAGTATTTT.

This chain links TRBV5-4 with TRBJ2-5; D unresolved. TRBJ2-7 explains the end of the DNA better; the J call may be wrong. The CDR3 runs 14 residues. Looked up from germline, CDR1 is SGHNT and CDR2 is YYREEE (reference sequence). CDR3 protein: CASSLGPETYEQYF. In nucleotides, the CDR3 is TGTGCCAGCAGCTTGGGTCCGGAGACCTACGAGCAGTACTTC.

This clone turned up a few times. This chain joins TRBV9 and TRBJ1-1; 7 nucleotides agree with TRBD1. J was trimmed by 4 bases and V by 2 bases; bases with no gene match: 8. The CDR3 consists of 15 residues. CDR1 and CDR2 (germline): SGDLS, YYNGEE. For the CDR3, the DNA is TGTGCCAGCAGCGTTGGACAGGCTGTGGTCACTGAAGCTTTCTTT. It translates to CASSVGQAVVTEAFF.

J is TRBJ1-2 and V is TRBV30, with D tentatively TRBD1 (5 bases). The CDR3 covers 11 residues. Trimming stripped 1 base from V and 8 bases from J, with 8 bases between. Germline V gene data show CDR1 as GTSNPN and CDR2 as SVGIG (reference sequence). CDR3 sequence: CAWSGGAGYTF. CDR3 sequence (DNA): TGTGCCTGGAGTGGCGGGGCAGGCTACACCTTC.

Here the CDR3 reads CASRPGTAYGYTF. Written as DNA, the CDR3 is TGTGCCAGCAGGCCTGGGACAGCGTATGGCTACACCTTC. The V gene is TRBV7-9, the J gene TRBJ1-2; TRBD1 agrees at 7 bases. V trimming: 6 bases; J trimming: 5 bases; junction bases outside the gene matches: 6. The CDR3 loop spans 13 amino acids. Germline V gives CDR1 SEHNR, CDR2 FQNEAQ (reference sequence).

This chain uses TRBV18 with TRBJ1-1, with 11 bases lining up with TRBD1. Germline V lookup: CDR1 KGHSH, CDR2 LQKENI. V shed 3 bases and J 7 bases; nucleotides not matched to a gene: 10. The CDR3 spans 16 residues. The CDR3 sequence is CASSPQADRGRGEAFF. The CDR3, as DNA: TGTGCCAGCTCACCCCAGGCGGACAGGGGGCGAGGTGAAGCTTTCTTT.

V usage is TRBV30 and J usage is TRBJ2-7; 10 nucleotides line up with TRBD1. Germline assignment: CDR1 GTSNPN and CDR2 SVGIG (reference sequence). V lost 3 bases, J lost 3 bases, and 5 bases stayed unmatched. The CDR3 extends over 14 amino acids. CDR3 sequence reads: CAWRRTGGIYEQYF. CDR3 DNA: TGTGCCTGGAGGAGGACAGGGGGAATCTACGAGCAGTACTTC.

This chain links TRBV6-5 with TRBJ1-1, with D hard to call. Germline-derived CDR1 and CDR2 are MNHEY and SVGAGI. This CDR3 has 15 residues. Trimming removed 6 bases from V and 0 bases from J, with 14 bases in between. The CDR3 DNA reads TGTGCCAGCAGCCTTACGGGTAGTGTGAACACTGAAGCTTTCTTT. Residues: CASSLTGSVNTEAFF.

This clone came up a few times. The rearrangement uses TRBV6-5 and TRBJ2-1, with D maybe TRBD1 (7 bases). There are 16 residues in the CDR3. Germline assignment: CDR1 MNHEY and CDR2 SVGAGI. V was cut by 0 bases and J by 3 bases, with 12 bases left in between. The CDR3 bases are TGTGCCAGCAGTTACTCCACAGGGGAGGTCTACAATGAGCAGTTCTTC. This sequence encodes CASSYSTGEVYNEQFF.

The rearrangement joins TRBV12-2 to TRBJ1-5; the table's D call TRBD1 went unverified against the DNA. TRBV12-2 is annotated as a pseudogene. The CDR3 extends over 16 amino acids. The CDR3 sequence is CASRGDRDYSNQPQHF. For the CDR3, the DNA is TGTGCAAGTCGCGGGGACAGGGATTATAGCAATCAGCCCCAGCATTTT.